The 19 T cell receptor beta chains given below trace back to one sample, sequenced in a study of cytomegalovirus exposure and HLA in healthy donors. This PCR relied on a set of 60 Vbeta primers and 13 Jbeta primers. Some clones are missing from TCRdb's copy, which holds only in-frame ones; the method was immunoSEQ multiplex PCR. The profile shows about 130,000 clones, 55% to 75% of them singletons. Input material: PBMCs. The source of these receptors is a man younger than 45 in good health and CMV-seronegative.

This clone showed up just once. J is TRBJ2-3 and V is TRBV6-5; 7 nucleotides match TRBD2. This CDR3 region has 15 residues. V lost 5 bases and J lost 0; bases outside the gene matches: 5. Germline loops: CDR1 MNHEY, CDR2 SVGAGI. CDR3 sequence: CASSGGLPSTDTQYF. CDR3 bases: TGTGCCAGCAGTGGGGGACTACCTAGCACAGATACGCAGTATTTT.

This clone was observed a few times. The V and J genes are TRBV6-1 and TRBJ2-1; possible D gene TRBD2, 7 bases. V was shortened by 4 bases and J by 9 bases, with 22 bases between the two germline ends. This CDR3 spans 16 amino acids. Per the germline V gene, CDR1 is MNHNS and CDR2 is SASEGT. The CDR3 loop reads CASSGAGAYGGGEQFF. Here the CDR3 DNA reads TGTGCCAGCAGTGGGGCGGGGGCATATGGGGGAGGTGAGCAGTTCTTC.

CDR3 sequence (DNA): TGTGCCAGCAGCACGGGACAGGGCGCCTACGAGCAGTACTTC. It encodes CASSTGQGAYEQYF. The chain uses TRBV9 and TRBJ2-7; TRBD1 matches 9 bases. The CDR3 has 14 residues. The J segment lost 2 bases and the V segment lost 4 bases, leaving 4 bases of the junction unmatched. Germline V gene data show CDR1 as SGDLS and CDR2 as YYNGEE.

This clone was seen a few times. This rearrangement joins TRBV27 to TRBJ2-7, with D perhaps matching TRBD1 (5 bases). The CDR3 sequence is 13 residues long. Trimming removed 6 bases at V and 2 bases at J, with 11 bases between. Germline values: CDR1 MNHEY, CDR2 SMNVEV (reference sequence). Here the CDR3 reads CASSWGQAYEQYF. The CDR3 DNA reads as TGTGCCAGCAGCTGGGGCCAAGCCTACGAGCAGTACTTC.

CDR3: CASSPGRQGSYEQYF. The CDR3 DNA reads TGTGCCAGCAGCCCCGGCCGGCAGGGATCCTACGAGCAGTACTTC. The chain recombines TRBV9 with TRBJ2-7; weak D call: TRBD1 (5 bases). The V gene's germline CDR1 is SGDLS and CDR2 YYNGEE. The V gene lost 4 bases and the J gene lost 1 base, with 15 bases spanning the gap. This CDR3 comprises 15 residues.

The V gene is TRBV9, the J gene TRBJ1-6; D ambiguous. Germline values: CDR1 SGDLS, CDR2 YYNGEE. Trimming took 3 bases from V and 1 from J, leaving 11 bases between them. The CDR3 sequence is 16 residues long. The CDR3 DNA follows: TGTGCCAGCAGCGCCCTTTCAGGATCCTATAATTCACCCCTCCACTTT. Translated, it gives CASSALSGSYNSPLHF. Combining the CDR3 with reference TRBV9 and TRBJ1-6 gives the whole variable domain DSGVTQTPKHLITATGQRVTLRCSPRSGDLSVYWYQQSLDQGLQFLIQYYNGEERAKGNILERFSAQQFPDLHSELNLSSLELGDSALYFCASSALSGSYNSPLHFGNGTRLTVT.

V usage is TRBV6-5 and J usage is TRBJ2-1, with 8 positions matching TRBD2. Per germline, CDR1 MNHEY and CDR2 SVGAGI. V shed 0 bases, J shed 6 bases, and the junction held 7 bases outside the gene matches. The CDR3 consists of 16 residues. This CDR3 reads CASSYSRGGYGNEQFF. DNA of the CDR3: TGTGCCAGCAGTTACTCCCGGGGGGGCTATGGCAATGAGCAGTTCTTC.

The chain recombines TRBV30 with TRBJ2-1, with a possible D match to TRBD1 (6 bases). Germline V CDR1 and CDR2: GTSNPN, SVGIG (reference sequence). The V end was cut by 1 base, the J end by 2 bases, with 9 bases between. The CDR3 totals 14 residues. The CDR3 sequence is CAWSGRGPYNEQFF. As DNA, the CDR3 is TGTGCCTGGAGTGGCAGGGGCCCCTACAATGAGCAGTTCTTC.

The chain uses TRBV10-3 and TRBJ2-3, with D possibly being TRBD1 (6 bases). The CDR3 runs to 14 residues. V was cut by 7 bases and J by 2 bases, with 13 bases left in between. Germline loops: CDR1 ENHRY, CDR2 SYGVKD. CDR3 DNA sequence: TGTGCCATCAAGGTGGACAGAACCACAGATACGCAGTATTTT. It encodes CAIKVDRTTDTQYF.

The gene calls are TRBV4-1 and TRBJ1-2, with D uncertain. The germline CDR1 and CDR2 sequences are MGHRA and YSYEKL. The CDR3 length is 14 residues. V lost 1 base to trimming and J lost 4 bases, with 10 bases between them. Here the CDR3 DNA reads TGCGCCAGCAGCCAAGGGCGGGTCGGCTATGGCTACACCTTC. It is translated as CASSQGRVGYGYTF.

The V gene is TRBV18, the J gene TRBJ2-7, with D possibly TRBD1 on 6 matching bases. Germline CDR1 is KGHSH and CDR2 is LQKENI. CDR3 size: 13 residues. V was shortened by 3 bases and J by 4 bases, with 10 bases between the two germline ends. The CDR3 bases are TGTGCCAGCTCACCGGGGGCTCTATACGAGCAGTACTTC. This translates into CASSPGALYEQYF.

This chain uses TRBV6-5 with TRBJ1-2; D not certain. The V and J ends lost 5 bases and 4 bases respectively, with 11 bases between them. CDR3 length equals 13 residues. The V gene's germline CDR1 is MNHEY and CDR2 SVGAGI. The CDR3 DNA reads TGTGCCAGCAGTATAACCGGGAGCTATGGCTACACCTTC. Translating gives CASSITGSYGYTF.

The CDR3 coding sequence is TGTGCCAGCAGTTTACAGGTGCTCTCTGGGGCCAACGTCCTGACTTTC. Protein: CASSLQVLSGANVLTF. This chain links TRBV27 with TRBJ2-6; D gene uncertain. Germline V gene lookup returns CDR1 MNHEY and CDR2 SMNVEV (reference sequence). Trimming left V 2 bases short and J 0 bases short, with 8 bases between. There are 16 residues in the CDR3.

The chain links TRBV28 to TRBJ2-5; D ambiguous. Germline V gives CDR1 MDHEN, CDR2 SYDVKM. The CDR3 spans 13 residues. V shed 6 bases and J shed 2 bases, with 10 bases lying between them. CDR3 residues: CASSVWAQETQYF. CDR3 coding DNA: TGTGCCAGCAGCGTTTGGGCTCAAGAGACCCAGTACTTC. Variable domain in full (rest from reference TRBV28 and TRBJ2-5): DVKVTQSSRYLVKRTGEKVFLECVQDMDHENMFWYRQDPGLGLRLIYFSYDVKMKEKGDIPEGYSVSREKKERFSLILESASTNQTSMYLCASSVWAQETQYFGPGTRLLVL.

V usage is TRBV5-1 and J usage is TRBJ1-6; 10 bases align to TRBD1. Germline V gene lookup returns CDR1 SGHRS and CDR2 YFSETQ. V trimming: 4 bases; J trimming: 6 bases; junction bases outside the gene matches: 7. This CDR3 is built from 16 residues. The CDR3 DNA reads TGCGCCAGCAGCCACCGGGACAGGGGAAGTAATTCACCCCTCCACTTT. The encoded protein is CASSHRDRGSNSPLHF.

The V and J genes are TRBV5-5 and TRBJ1-2; D not resolved. Deletions cut 4 bases from V and 5 bases from J, with 15 bases between. This CDR3 comprises 14 residues. CDR1 and CDR2 from the germline V gene are SGHKS and YYEKEE (reference sequence). In nucleotides, the CDR3 is TGTGCCAGCAGCGCGAGGGCGACGTTGTATGGCTACACCTTC. Translating gives CASSARATLYGYTF.

This chain links TRBV7-6 with TRBJ2-7, with 7 bases that match TRBD1. Trimming cost V 1 base and J 5 bases; bases outside gene matches: 8. Germline V gene lookup returns CDR1 SGHVS and CDR2 FNYEAQ. This CDR3 has 15 residues. CDR3 sequence (DNA): TGTGCCAGCAGCTTAGGTCCCACAGGGGTGCACGAGCAGTACTTC. This sequence encodes CASSLGPTGVHEQYF.

V and J are TRBV5-6 and TRBJ1-4, with D hard to call. Per germline, CDR1 SGHDT and CDR2 YYEEEE. Trimming took 0 bases from V and 7 from J, leaving 16 bases between them. The CDR3 length is 16 residues. The CDR3 DNA reads as TGTGCCAGCAGCTTGGCTTCCGGGGTTATGGGTGAAAAACTGTTTTTT. This gives the protein CASSLASGVMGEKLFF.

The chain has TRBV5-1 and TRBJ2-1; TRBD2 matches at 7 bases. The CDR3 length is 17 residues. V lost 4 bases and J lost 5; bases outside the gene matches: 15. Germline V gene lookup returns CDR1 SGHRS and CDR2 YFSETQ. This CDR3 reads CASSRPGGLAVHNEQFF. The CDR3 DNA reads as TGCGCCAGCAGCCGACCCGGAGGGCTAGCGGTCCACAATGAGCAGTTCTTC.